A single sample gave rise to the 2 T cell receptor beta chains below, sequenced in a study of blood T cell repertoires in COVID-19. Sequenced by immunoSEQ multiplex PCR; TCRdb stores in-frame clones only, minus some. The table has approximately 200,000 clones, 70% to 85% seen once; the top ten hold 6% to 8%. Sequencing was carried out using peripheral blood. The receptors stem from a human donor with acute or convalescent COVID-19. The donor label of this sample is uncertain.

The V gene is TRBV27, the J gene TRBJ1-2; 8 nucleotides line up with TRBD1. Germline CDR1 and CDR2: MNHEY and SMNVEV (reference sequence). The ends lost 3 bases at V and 4 bases at J; junction bases unmatched: 16. The CDR3 is made up of 18 amino acids. As DNA, the CDR3 is TGTGCCAGCAGTTTTAGGACAGGGATCTCTGCCCCCGGCTATGGCTACACCTTC. It codes for CASSFRTGISAPGYGYTF.

The rearrangement links TRBV19 to TRBJ1-4; D uncertain. The CDR3 loop spans 14 amino acids. The V gene's germline CDR1 is LNHDA and CDR2 SQIVND (reference sequence). The V gene lost 2 bases and the J gene lost 5 bases, with 9 bases spanning the gap. CDR3 sequence (DNA): TGTGCCAGTAGTATAAGCGGATTGAATGAAAAACTGTTTTTT. This gives the protein CASSISGLNEKLFF. Supplemented by reference TRBV19 and TRBJ1-4, the full variable domain reads DGGITQSPKYLFRKEGQNVTLSCEQNLNHDAMYWYRQDPGQGLRLIYYSQIVNDFQKGDIAEGYSVSREKKESFPLTVTSAQKNPTAFYLCASSISGLNEKLFFGSGTQLSVL.